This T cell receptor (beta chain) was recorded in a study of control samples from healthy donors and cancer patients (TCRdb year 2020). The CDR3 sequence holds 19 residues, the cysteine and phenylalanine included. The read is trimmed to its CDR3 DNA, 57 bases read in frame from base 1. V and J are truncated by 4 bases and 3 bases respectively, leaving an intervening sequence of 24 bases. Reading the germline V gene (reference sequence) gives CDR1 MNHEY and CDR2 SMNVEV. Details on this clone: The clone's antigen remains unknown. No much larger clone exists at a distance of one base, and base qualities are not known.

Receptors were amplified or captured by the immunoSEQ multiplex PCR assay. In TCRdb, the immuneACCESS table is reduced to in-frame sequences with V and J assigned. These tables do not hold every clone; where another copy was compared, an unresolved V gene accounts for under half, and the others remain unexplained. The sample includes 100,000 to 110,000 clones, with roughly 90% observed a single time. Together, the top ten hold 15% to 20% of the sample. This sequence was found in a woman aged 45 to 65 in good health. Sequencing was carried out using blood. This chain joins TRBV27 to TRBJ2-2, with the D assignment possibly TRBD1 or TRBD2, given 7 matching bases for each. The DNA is TGTGCCAGCAGTTCACGACAGGGATACAGCGGGATTCACACCGGGGAGCTGTTTTTT. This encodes CASSSRQGYSGIHTGELFF.